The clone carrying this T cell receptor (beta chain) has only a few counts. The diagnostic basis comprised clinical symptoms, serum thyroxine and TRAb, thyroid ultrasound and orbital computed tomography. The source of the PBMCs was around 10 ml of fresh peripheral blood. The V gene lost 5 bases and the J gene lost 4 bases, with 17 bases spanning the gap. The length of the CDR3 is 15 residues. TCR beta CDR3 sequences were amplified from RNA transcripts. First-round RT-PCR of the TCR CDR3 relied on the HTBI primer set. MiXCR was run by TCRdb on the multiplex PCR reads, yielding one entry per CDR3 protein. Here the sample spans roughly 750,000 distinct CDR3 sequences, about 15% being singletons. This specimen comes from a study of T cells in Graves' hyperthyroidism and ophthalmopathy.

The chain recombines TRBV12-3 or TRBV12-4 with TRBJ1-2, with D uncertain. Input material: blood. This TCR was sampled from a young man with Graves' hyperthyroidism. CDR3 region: CASSGLRWQLYGYTF. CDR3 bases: TGTGCCAGCAGTGGGCTGAGGTGGCAGCTCTATGGCTACACCTTC.